This entry features one T cell receptor (beta chain) sequence. Its antigen is currently not known. Qualities for individual bases were not recorded, and no much larger clone is one base off. The data originate from a study of shared clonotypes between healthy human individuals (dated by TCRdb to the early 2020s). At the level of the whole study: The cohort included three men and a couple of women between 18 and 49 years of age. Blood TCR repertoires of 5 or 6 healthy adults were deeply sequenced to estimate repertoire size and the extent of clonotype sharing between individuals. To increase sequencing depth and limit assay-specific biases, TCR repertoire library preparation and sequencing were carried out by different laboratories using diverse techniques. Each donor's leukapheresis produced roughly between roughly 0.85 and 9 billion PBMCs.

V trim: 2 bases; J trim: 6 bases; unmatched bases: 6. The CDR3 covers 14 residues, taking in both the cysteine and the phenylalanine. Just CDR3 DNA is preserved here, 42 bases in frame from base 1. From the germline V gene, CDR1 is SGDLS and CDR2 is YYNGEE. The study at large found these results: Sampling was restricted to blood, and TCR repertoires in tissue are likely to differ from TCR repertoires in blood. Because the study included only a small number of donors, the genetic and exposure-history diversity represented was limited. Based on pairwise subsampling, the degree of clonotype sharing among donors was expected to be affected by sequencing depth.

Using the deep immunoSEQ assay, multiplex PCR amplified TCR CDR3 regions from genomic DNA. For each cell subset, the extracted genomic DNA was distributed evenly across all wells of several immunoSEQ 96-well plates, and each plate served as one replicate. Each replicate PCR for unsorted PBMC received about 0.3 ug genomic DNA, equal to tens of thousands of T cell genomes. Genomic DNA from unsorted PBMC was sequenced over ten immunoSEQ deep assay plates. Purified libraries were measured with a Qubit 3.0 fluorometer, size-checked on a Bioanalyzer 2100, and measured again with the KAPA Library Quantification kit. A separate single-read 150-cycle Illumina NextSeq 550 flow cell was used to sequence each immunoSEQ 96-well plate. On the authors' methods: Because the immunoSEQ output held only junctional sequences and lacked quality scores, the filtering could not match the filtering applied to full-length reads. To assign V/J genes and CDR3, sequences were annotated using PyIR, a Python wrapper for IgBLAST v1.9, with IMGT germline references. Reads were removed for weak V/J assignments (E-value above 1e-6), missing CDR3, stop codons, out-of-frame junctions, or ambiguous translated residues. V3J clonotypes were defined as sequences sharing the same inferred V gene, J gene, and CDR3 amino acid sequence. To compute the percentage overlap between repertoires, the number of shared unique clonotypes was divided by the size of the smaller repertoire. Richness of each repertoire was evaluated using RTK rarefaction, the Chao1 estimator, and Recon v2.1 estimates of unobserved clonotypes. Imported from immuneACCESS, the table was reduced by TCRdb to in-frame sequences with V and J called. These copies leave out some clones; in studies compared against another copy, an unresolved V gene accounts for under half, and the cause of the remainder is not known. The D gene and trimming were derived from the DNA, and the V and J assignments and clone size from that table. Recorded for this sample are under 600,000 clones; about 80% of them occurred a single time. Clones ranked in the top ten supply around 13% of the sample.

The donors were healthy, HIV-negative adults with no recently reported acute infections or vaccinations. Every donor was a Caucasian adult living in Nashville, Tennessee, USA. For unsorted samples, about 85 million PBMCs were counted and genomic DNA was extracted with the QIAamp DNA Blood Mini kit. After blood collection by leukapheresis, PBMCs were isolated using Ficoll-Histopaque density gradient centrifugation and then cryopreserved in the vapor phase of liquid nitrogen. The receptor's source is a woman aged 35 to 49 in good health. Some clones in this sample may be carry-over from other donors' samples. The sequencing sample was made of PBMCs. The sequence joins TRBV9 to TRBJ2-7; 9 central nucleotides agree with TRBD1. CDR3 protein: CASSVGTGGPEQYF. Here is the DNA: TGTGCCAGCAGCGTCGGTACAGGGGGCCCCGAGCAGTACTTC.